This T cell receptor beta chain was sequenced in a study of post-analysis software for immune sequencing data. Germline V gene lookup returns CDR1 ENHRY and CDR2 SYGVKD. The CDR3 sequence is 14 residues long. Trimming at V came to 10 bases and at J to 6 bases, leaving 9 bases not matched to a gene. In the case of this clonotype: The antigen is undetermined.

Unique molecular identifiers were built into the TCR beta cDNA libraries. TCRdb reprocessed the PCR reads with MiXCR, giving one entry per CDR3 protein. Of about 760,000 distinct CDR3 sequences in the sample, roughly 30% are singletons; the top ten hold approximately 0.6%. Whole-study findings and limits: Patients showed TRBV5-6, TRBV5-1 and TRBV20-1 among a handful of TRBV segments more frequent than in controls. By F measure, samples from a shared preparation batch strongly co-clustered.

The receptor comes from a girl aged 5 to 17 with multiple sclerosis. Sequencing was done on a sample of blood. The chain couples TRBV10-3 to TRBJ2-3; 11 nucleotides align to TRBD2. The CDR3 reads CATRLAGLRDTQYF. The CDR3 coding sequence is TGTGCCACCCGACTAGCGGGGCTCCGGGATACGCAGTATTTT.